This record covers a single TCR beta chain. As yet, its antigen is unknown. Germline CDR1 and CDR2: SGHRS and YFSETQ. The CDR3 totals 14 residues. Trimming shortened V by 0 bases and J by 7 bases, and 8 bases separated the two germline ends. This sample is part of a study of T cell responses to AZD1222 COVID-19 vaccine. Measured with immunoSEQ multiplex PCR; TCRdb has only the in-frame clones, and not every one. The sample holds about 110,000 clones, about nine tenths seen once. Study-level results: The donor cohort was predominantly white British with a female majority, and clonal diversity may have been underestimated. Nearly half of unique spike-specific TCRs reportedly avoided B.1.351 and B.1.1.7 mutated regions.

Source: peripheral blood, taken 28 days after the second AZD1222 dose. The sequence was collected from an adult who received the AZD1222 COVID-19 vaccine. The rearrangement joins TRBV5-1 to TRBJ1-6; D may be TRBD1 (5 bases). The CDR3 protein is CASSLGQWNSPLHF. The DNA for the CDR3 is TGCGCCAGCAGCTTGGGACAGTGGAATTCACCCCTCCACTTT.